These 10 T cell receptor beta chains originate from one sample sequenced in a study of T cells in Graves' hyperthyroidism and ophthalmopathy. The source material, RNA transcripts, was used to amplify TCR beta CDR3 regions. The HTBI set primed first-round TCR CDR3 RT-PCR. Each CDR3 protein is one row after TCRdb ran MiXCR on the multiplex PCR reads. The table lists 700,000 or so distinct CDR3 sequences, 16% of them singletons. Sequencing was carried out using blood. The receptors shown here come from a man aged 18 to 29 with Graves' hyperthyroidism.

This clonotype was seen many times. The genes are TRBV6-2 or TRBV6-3 and TRBJ1-2, with D possibly being TRBD1 (5 bases). Deletions cut 6 bases from V and 7 bases from J, with 15 bases between. There are 13 residues in the CDR3. CDR1 MNHEY and CDR2 SVGEGT come from the germline V gene. CDR3 sequence: CASSIRDGGGYTF. The DNA for the CDR3 is TGTGCCAGCAGCATCCGGGACGGCGGTGGCTACACCTTC.

This clonotype was seen many times. The gene calls are TRBV28 and TRBJ2-3, with a possible D match to TRBD1 (6 bases). CDR1 is MDHEN, CDR2 SYDVKM, per germline. Trimming left V 5 bases short and J 2 bases short, with 11 bases between. The CDR3 extends over 14 amino acids. CDR3 loop: CASSHRDITDTQYF. The CDR3 DNA follows: TGTGCCAGCAGTCACCGGGACATCACAGATACGCAGTATTTT. Full variable domain (remainder filled in from reference TRBV28 and TRBJ2-3): DVKVTQSSRYLVKRTGEKVFLECVQDMDHENMFWYRQDPGLGLRLIYFSYDVKMKEKGDIPEGYSVSREKKERFSLILESASTNQTSMYLCASSHRDITDTQYFGPGTRLTVL.

The chain recombines TRBV20-1 with TRBJ2-5, with 7 bases identical to TRBD2. This CDR3 has 13 amino acids. Germline V CDR1 and CDR2: DFQATT, SNEGSKA (reference sequence). The junction had 4 bases not matched to a gene; V was cut back by 3 bases and J by 3 bases. The CDR3 nucleotides are TGCAGTGCTAGGCGGCTAGCGGAAGAGACCCAGTACTTC. This encodes CSARRLAEETQYF.

This clonotype came up many times. J is TRBJ2-3 and V is TRBV5-6; 10 bases are shared with TRBD1. CDR3 length: 16 residues. The ends lost 4 bases at V and 2 bases at J; junction bases unmatched: 7. Germline loops: CDR1 SGHDT, CDR2 YYEEEE. CDR3 coding DNA: TGTGCCAGCAGCAGATTGACAGGGGGCTCCACAGATACGCAGTATTTT. Amino acids: CASSRLTGGSTDTQYF.

This chain links TRBV7-9 with TRBJ2-7; D possibly corresponds to TRBD2 (5 bases). The germline V and J ends were trimmed by 7 bases and 2 bases, with 18 bases remaining between them. CDR1 and CDR2 from the germline V gene are SEHNR and FQNEAQ (reference sequence). CDR3 length equals 15 residues. Here the CDR3 reads CASTHRGSRPYEQYF. The CDR3, as DNA: TGTGCCAGCACCCATAGAGGGTCTCGTCCCTACGAGCAGTACTTC.

There are a few counts of this clonotype. The chain links TRBV2 to TRBJ2-7; 7 bases are a match to TRBD1. This CDR3 region has 14 residues. The germline V gene has CDR1 SNHLY and CDR2 FYNNEI. V shed 11 bases, J shed 4 bases, and the junction held 14 bases outside the gene matches. In DNA, the CDR3 is TGTGCCTCTCTCCGGGCACAGGGGAATTACGAGCAGTACTTC. It yields the protein CASLRAQGNYEQYF.

V and J are TRBV5-5 and TRBJ1-2; no firm D call. This CDR3 has 13 amino acids. Per germline, CDR1 SGHKS and CDR2 YYEKEE (reference sequence). Trimming removed 5 bases from V and 6 bases from J, with 14 bases in between. This CDR3 reads CASRNTTSNGYTF. CDR3 sequence (DNA): TGTGCCAGCAGGAACACGACAAGTAATGGCTACACCTTC. Full variable domain (rest looked up from reference TRBV5-5 and TRBJ1-2): DAGVTQSPTHLIKTRGQQVTLRCSPISGHKSVSWYQQVLGQGPQFIFQYYEKEERGRGNFPDRFSARQFPNYSSELNVNALLLGDSALYLCASRNTTSNGYTFGSGTRLTVV.

This clonotype was detected ten times or more. The chain has TRBV6-2 or TRBV6-3 and TRBJ2-5; D unclear. Germline V gene sequence: CDR1 MNHEY, CDR2 SVGEGT. The V gene lost 5 bases and the J gene lost 2 bases, with 18 bases spanning the gap. The CDR3 consists of 16 residues. The CDR3 DNA sequence: TGTGCCAGCAGTACCGGCCTGGGCAACATACAAGAGACCCAGTACTTC. It specifies CASSTGLGNIQETQYF.

This clonotype was picked up many times. The CDR3 nucleotides read TGTGCCAGCAGCCAACCCCCCCCGGCCTACGAGCAGTACTTC. Amino acid sequence: CASSQPPPAYEQYF. The chain couples TRBV28 to TRBJ2-7, with unresolved D. The CDR3 has 14 amino acids. V gave up 6 bases and J gave up 2 bases, with 14 bases separating them. CDR1 and CDR2 (germline): MDHEN, SYDVKM.

This clonotype was detected only a few times. CDR3: CASSLGVDYEQYF. CDR3 nucleotide sequence: TGTGCCAGCAGCTTAGGGGTAGACTACGAGCAGTACTTC. The chain recombines TRBV7-9 with TRBJ2-7; the D is unclear. The germline V gene has CDR1 SEHNR and CDR2 FQNEAQ (reference sequence). The CDR3 covers 13 residues. Trimming shortened V by 1 base and J by 3 bases, and 7 bases separated the two germline ends.